The 27 T cell receptor beta chains below come from one sample, sequenced in a study. In TCRdb, the 5' RACE reads were re-called with MiXCR into one record per CDR3 protein. The data hold some 64,000 distinct CDR3 sequences, with approximately 23% observed a single time. Sequenced: memory CD4+ T cells sorted from a lymph node. Subset: memory CD4+ T cells, CD4+CD45RO+CD25-. All receptors derive from a female donor with breast cancer.

In this sample, this clonotype turned up many times. In DNA form, the CDR3 reads TGTGCCAGCAGACAGGGAGACTACTCCTACAATGAGCAGTTCTTC. This translates into CASRQGDYSYNEQFF. The rearrangement links TRBV6-5 to TRBJ2-1, with a weak D call TRBD1 (6 bases). CDR3 length: 15 residues. Germline V lookup: CDR1 MNHEY, CDR2 SVGAGI. Trimming cost V 6 bases and J 0 bases, with 12 bases left between them.

As concerns this clonotype: At one of its ends the junction is not consistent with the germline gene, which may arise from a read error. Written as DNA, the CDR3 is TGCAGTGCTAGCCCTGAGGCCCGTTTCAACCCCTTC. It yields the protein CSASPEARFNPF. The V gene is TRBV20-1, the J gene TRBJ2-1; D not resolved. Germline lookup yields CDR1 DFQATT and CDR2 SNEGSKA (reference sequence). The CDR3 runs 12 residues.

This clonotype was observed a few times. The chain combines TRBV6-6 with TRBJ1-1, with D uncertain. Germline V gives CDR1 MNHNY, CDR2 SVGAGI (reference sequence). V was clipped by 10 bases and J by 0 bases, with 15 bases between them. This CDR3 contains 14 residues. The CDR3 spells CATKQGSMNTEAFF. Here the CDR3 DNA reads TGTGCCACAAAGCAAGGCTCGATGAACACTGAAGCTTTCTTT.

This clonotype was recorded many times. The V gene is TRBV9, the J gene TRBJ2-7, with TRBD1 matching 11 bases. This CDR3 comprises 16 residues. V shed 5 bases and J 2 bases; nucleotides not matched to a gene: 9. Germline V gene lookup returns CDR1 SGDLS and CDR2 YYNGEE. CDR3 in amino acids: CASSYSGTGGAYEQYF. The CDR3 coding sequence is TGTGCCAGCAGTTATTCCGGGACAGGGGGTGCCTACGAGCAGTACTTC.

The CDR3 is CASSGQRRGRAKETQYF. For the CDR3, the DNA is TGTGCCAGCAGCGGCCAGCGTCGCGGGAGGGCCAAAGAGACCCAGTACTTC. The gene calls are TRBV6-5 and TRBJ2-5; 9 bases agree with TRBD2. The V and J ends lost 6 bases and 3 bases, in that order; junction bases with no gene match: 14. The germline gives CDR1 MNHEY, CDR2 SVGAGI. The CDR3 sequence is 17 residues long.

The table lists this clonotype with many counts. The chain is built from TRBV7-2 and TRBJ1-3; D perhaps matches TRBD1 (5 bases). The CDR3 is 14 amino acids. Between the trimmed V and J ends, which lost 5 bases and 0 bases, there was a span of 8 bases. CDR1 is SGHTA, CDR2 FQGNSA, per germline. The CDR3 spells CASSLGTSGNTIYF. CDR3 nucleotides: TGTGCCAGCAGCCTAGGGACCTCTGGAAACACCATATATTTT.

In its sample, this clonotype is medium-sized. V is TRBV5-1 and J is TRBJ2-5, with 11 bases that match TRBD1. The CDR3 has 15 residues. V lost 3 bases and J lost 2; bases outside the gene matches: 3. CDR1 and CDR2 from the germline V gene are SGHRS and YFSETQ. The chain's CDR3 is CASSSDRGPQETQYF. The CDR3 nucleotides read TGCGCCAGCAGCTCGGACAGGGGGCCGCAAGAGACCCAGTACTTC.

Worth noting for this clonotype: The CDR3 does not end in the conserved phenylalanine or tryptophan, so this is likely a read error. The rearrangement links TRBV12-3 or TRBV12-4 to TRBJ2-5; D may be TRBD1 or TRBD2 (6 bases each). Deletions cut 8 bases from V and 2 bases from J, with 15 bases between. The CDR3 contains 14 residues. The CDR3 coding sequence is TGTGCCAGCTCGCCCCGGAGGGGGCAAGAGACCCAGTACCTC. Translation: CASSPRRGQETQYL.

The J gene is TRBJ2-7, the V gene TRBV10-3; 8 nucleotides line up with TRBD2. Germline loops: CDR1 ENHRY, CDR2 SYGVKD. J lost 0 bases, V lost 8 bases, and 12 bases had no gene match. This CDR3 has 16 residues. The CDR3 bases are TGTGCCATCGCGTCCGGTCGACTAGCGTCCTCCTACGAGCAGTACTTC. It codes for CAIASGRLASSYEQYF.

The chain combines TRBV10-3 with TRBJ2-3; 8 bases agree with TRBD2. Germline assignment: CDR1 ENHRY and CDR2 SYGVKD. Losses at the gene ends were 6 bases for V and 2 bases for J; bases not matched to a gene: 4. The CDR3 loop spans 14 amino acids. CDR3 loop: CAISPGGPTDTQYF. The CDR3 DNA sequence: TGTGCCATCAGCCCGGGAGGGCCCACAGATACGCAGTATTTT.

This clonotype was counted ten times or more. The CDR3 here is CATKSGGHRLNEKLFF. CDR3 DNA sequence: TGTGCCACCAAGTCGGGCGGGCACAGGCTTAATGAAAAACTGTTTTTT. This sequence joins TRBV24-1 and TRBJ1-4; D possibly corresponds to TRBD1 (5 bases). Trimming pared 8 bases from V and 4 bases from J, leaving 19 bases between. Germline CDR1 reads KGHDR; CDR2 reads SFDVKD. This CDR3 comprises 16 residues.

The chain has TRBV5-6 and TRBJ2-3; D may correspond to TRBD1 or TRBD2 (5 bases each). The V gene's germline CDR1 is SGHDT and CDR2 YYEEEE. The CDR3 runs 13 residues. Trimming shortened V by 4 bases and J by 7 bases, and 13 bases separated the two germline ends. The CDR3 here is CASSLLRGNTQYF. As DNA, the CDR3 is TGTGCCAGCAGCCTTCTGAGGGGTAATACGCAGTATTTT.

This clonotype was detected many times. V is TRBV20-1 and J is TRBJ1-1; D is ambiguous. The germline CDR1 and CDR2 sequences are DFQATT and SNEGSKA (reference sequence). There are 12 residues in the CDR3. With 3 bases removed from V and 0 bases from J, the gap between germline ends came to 5 bases. CDR3 coding DNA: TGCAGTGCTAGGGTCATGAACACTGAAGCTTTCTTT. This sequence encodes CSARVMNTEAFF.

This clonotype was seen repeatedly, ten times or more. CDR3 protein: CASSLGHLPGPFF. In DNA form, the CDR3 reads TGTGCCAGCAGCTTAGGACACTTACCCGGGCCTTTCTTT. V is TRBV7-2 and J is TRBJ1-1; D call uncertain. This CDR3 region has 13 residues. Trimming stripped 1 base from V and 12 bases from J, with 15 bases between. Germline CDR1 and CDR2: SGHTA and FQGNSA.

This clonotype was seen a single time. At one end, the junction sequence differs from germline, possibly due to a read error. CDR3 DNA: TGCTCCAGCAGCCCGGGACAGGGGATGGGGGAGCAGTACTTC. Protein product: CSSSPGQGMGEQYF. The V call is TRBV5-1, the J call TRBJ2-7; 10 bases fit TRBD1. The CDR3 loop spans 14 amino acids. The germline CDR1 and CDR2 sequences are SGHRS and YFSETQ.

There are a few counts of this clonotype. CDR3 amino acids: CASSQEITGTYEQYF. CDR3 DNA sequence: TGTGCCAGCAGCCAAGAAATAACCGGCACCTACGAGCAGTACTTC. The rearrangement links TRBV4-2 to TRBJ2-7; no clear D. V was clipped by 0 bases and J by 2 bases, with 11 bases between them. Germline-derived CDR1 and CDR2 are LGHNA and YNFKEQ. The CDR3 covers 15 residues.

This clonotype was counted many times. The rearrangement links TRBV7-3 to TRBJ2-1; 9 positions match TRBD2. Germline loops: CDR1 SGHTA, CDR2 FQGTGA. The CDR3 sequence is 16 residues long. V trimming: 5 bases; J trimming: 7 bases; junction bases outside the gene matches: 12. The CDR3, as DNA: TGTGCCAGCAGCCCCCTCCCTAGCGGGACTACTAATGAGCAGTTCTTC. Its protein is CASSPLPSGTTNEQFF. Filled out from reference TRBV7-3 and TRBJ2-1, the complete variable domain reads GAGVSQTPSNKVTEKGKYVELRCDPISGHTALYWYRQSLGQGPEFLIYFQGTGAADDSGLPNDRFFAVRPEGSVSTLKIQRTERGDSAVYLCASSPLPSGTTNEQFFGPGTRLTVL.

The chain is built from TRBV20-1 and TRBJ2-3; D remains unclear. The CDR3 is 15 amino acids. Trimming shortened V by 3 bases and J by 4 bases, and 17 bases separated the two germline ends. Germline V gene data show CDR1 as DFQATT and CDR2 as SNEGSKA (reference sequence). CDR3 bases: TGCAGTGCTAGTGGTGACTCCGCCGACCCAGATACGCAGTATTTT. It yields the protein CSASGDSADPDTQYF.

The chain joins TRBV20-1 to TRBJ2-7, with 8 bases that match TRBD2. There are 12 residues in the CDR3. J gave up 6 bases and V 6 bases, and 7 bases lay outside the gene matches. Germline V gene lookup returns CDR1 DFQATT and CDR2 SNEGSKA (reference sequence). The DNA for the CDR3 is TGCAGTGCCGGGGGGGGATCGTTCGAGCAGTACTTC. Protein sequence: CSAGGGSFEQYF.

This clonotype has more than one count but fewer than ten. The gene calls are TRBV20-1 and TRBJ1-1; D perhaps matches TRBD1 (6 bases). The germline V gene encodes CDR1 DFQATT and CDR2 SNEGSKA (reference sequence). Deletions cut 3 bases from V and 1 base from J, with 15 bases between. This CDR3 has 15 amino acids. The CDR3 spells CSASNALGGNTEAFF. CDR3 nucleotide sequence: TGCAGTGCTAGTAACGCTTTAGGGGGGAACACTGAAGCTTTCTTT.

Only a few counts were recorded for this clonotype. The V and J genes are TRBV7-2 and TRBJ1-2; no clear D. The germline V gene has CDR1 SGHTA and CDR2 FQGNSA. Trimming took 2 bases from V and 1 from J, leaving 11 bases between them. The CDR3 runs 15 residues. This chain's CDR3 is CASSLYVQNNYGYTF. The CDR3 DNA sequence: TGTGCCAGCAGCTTATATGTACAGAATAACTATGGCTACACCTTC.

The chain couples TRBV24-1 to TRBJ1-1, with D possibly TRBD1 on 5 matching bases. CDR1 is KGHDR, CDR2 SFDVKD, per germline. The CDR3 length is 13 residues. V was shortened by 7 bases and J by 2 bases, with 10 bases between the two germline ends. CDR3 sequence reads: CATRRGGNTEAFF. CDR3 in DNA: TGTGCCACCAGGAGGGGAGGCAACACTGAAGCTTTCTTT.

This clonotype appeared a few times. This chain connects TRBV6-6 to TRBJ2-5, with TRBD2 as a possible D gene (7 bases). With 8 bases removed from V and 4 bases from J, the gap between germline ends came to 20 bases. The CDR3 is 15 amino acids. Per germline, CDR1 MNHNY and CDR2 SVGAGI (reference sequence). CDR3: CASCTVGGRTETQYF. The CDR3 DNA follows: TGTGCCAGCTGTACTGTCGGGGGGCGCACAGAGACCCAGTACTTC.

This clonotype was observed a handful of times. The rearrangement joins TRBV4-2 to TRBJ1-5, with TRBD1 as a possible D gene (5 bases). Germline loops: CDR1 LGHNA, CDR2 YNFKEQ. The CDR3 runs 15 residues. Trimming took off 4 bases at V and 5 bases at J, with 15 bases between the two ends. CDR3 sequence: CASSREGRGDQPQHF. The CDR3 DNA reads as TGTGCCAGCAGCCGAGAGGGAAGGGGCGATCAGCCCCAGCATTTT.

This clonotype was observed at least ten times. The rearrangement joins TRBV20-1 to TRBJ2-3; D ambiguous. CDR1 is DFQATT and CDR2 is SNEGSKA in the germline V gene (reference sequence). V was trimmed by 3 bases and J by 4 bases, leaving 17 bases between them. The CDR3 consists of 15 residues. The CDR3 sequence: CSASGLHRGPDTQYF. The CDR3 DNA sequence: TGCAGTGCTAGCGGTCTCCACAGAGGCCCAGATACGCAGTATTTT.

This clonotype was observed at least ten times. The chain combines TRBV6-5 with TRBJ1-1, with D unresolved. V was shortened by 0 bases and J by 5 bases, with 7 bases between the two germline ends. The length of the CDR3 is 13 residues. Germline-derived CDR1 and CDR2 are MNHEY and SVGAGI. Here the CDR3 reads CASSYSGRTEAFF. The DNA for the CDR3 is TGTGCCAGCAGTTACTCTGGTAGGACTGAAGCTTTCTTT.

This clonotype was detected only a few times. V and J are TRBV12-3 or TRBV12-4 and TRBJ2-1, with 8 bases identical to TRBD1. V dropped 1 base and J dropped 5; count of bases not matched to a gene: 4. The CDR3 loop spans 15 amino acids. The CDR3, as DNA: TGTGCCAGCAGTTTAGGTCAGGGGGCCCACAATGAGCAGTTCTTC. This gives the protein CASSLGQGAHNEQFF.